This entry lists 13 T cell receptor beta chains sequenced from one sample in a study of T cells in Graves' hyperthyroidism and ophthalmopathy (dated by TCRdb to between 2018 and 2020). Receptor amplification or capture employed multiplex PCR. Data came from an Illumina HiSeq 2000. TCR beta CDR3 regions were amplified from RNA transcripts. A first-round RT-PCR of the TCR CDR3 used the HTBI primer set with the Qiagen OneStep RT-PCR kit. TCRdb itself trimmed the public reads at Q25 with fastp, ran MiXCR and retained productive beta chains. Each CDR3 protein gets just one entry, which takes the most common genes and DNA from the rows behind it. The sample contains a few hundred thousand distinct CDR3 sequences, around 42% of them found a single time. The ten biggest clones cover about 7.9% of the sample. The source material was peripheral blood or thyroid tissue (not recorded which). All receptors come from a woman aged 18-29 years with Graves' hyperthyroidism. Donor details come from another sample of the same person, matched by shared clones.

Many counts were recorded for this clonotype. The V gene is TRBV15, the J gene TRBJ2-6; a weak D match, TRBD1 (6 bases). This CDR3 has 17 amino acids. V lost 10 bases, J lost 1 base, and 20 bases lay in between. CDR1 LNHNV and CDR2 YYDKDF come from the germline V gene (reference sequence). CDR3 coding DNA: TGTGCCATCAGGGGCGCAGGTGACCATTCTGGGGCCAACGTCCTGACTTTC. This sequence encodes CAIRGAGDHSGANVLTF. Supplemented by reference TRBV15 and TRBJ2-6, the full variable domain reads DAMVIQNPRYQVTQFGKPVTLSCSQTLNHNVMYWYQQKSSQAPKLLFHYYDKDFNNEADTPDNFQSRRPNTSFCFLDIRSPGLGDTAMYLCAIRGAGDHSGANVLTFGAGSRLTVL.

This chain joins TRBV10-3 and TRBJ2-2; TRBD2 might be the D (7 bases). The CDR3 consists of 15 residues. Germline V gene sequence: CDR1 ENHRY, CDR2 SYGVKD. Trimming took off 11 bases at V and 4 bases at J, with 20 bases between the two ends. For the CDR3, the DNA is TGTGCCTCAAGGACGGGGGGCGGGGGCACCGGGGAGCTGTTTTTT. This sequence encodes CASRTGGGGTGELFF.

This clonotype has more than one count but fewer than ten. The V and J genes are TRBV7-9 and TRBJ2-7; TRBD1 is a possible D gene (5 bases). Per the germline V gene, CDR1 is SEHNR and CDR2 is FQNEAQ (reference sequence). The length of the CDR3 is 13 residues. V lost 4 bases to trimming and J lost 5 bases, with 12 bases between them. CDR3 bases: TGTGCCAGCAGCTGGGAAGACAGCCACGAGCAGTACTTC. It yields the protein CASSWEDSHEQYF.

As for this clonotype: A much bigger clone sits one base away, suggesting this may be a read error. The chain combines TRBV5-2 with TRBJ2-7; TRBD1, the table's D call, was not compared with the DNA. TRBV5-2 is described as a pseudogene. The CDR3 extends over 15 amino acids. The chain's CDR3 is CASNLGTGGAYEQYF. The CDR3 DNA is TGTGCCAGCAACTTAGGGACAGGGGGGGCCTACGAGCAGTACTTC.

J is TRBJ1-6 and V is TRBV27; D remains unclear. Germline V gene data show CDR1 as MNHEY and CDR2 as SMNVEV (reference sequence). Trimming took off 10 bases at V and 7 bases at J, with 14 bases between the two ends. The CDR3 sequence is 13 residues long. CDR3 region: CATTESLNSPLHF. CDR3 coding DNA: TGTGCCACCACTGAAAGCCTGAATTCACCCCTCCACTTT.

Details on this clonotype: A read error may be the cause here, since a much bigger clone is one base away. V is TRBV7-2 and J is TRBJ2-7; D gene ambiguous. Germline V gene data show CDR1 as SGHTA and CDR2 as FQGNSA. V dropped 5 bases and J dropped 7 bases, with 9 bases sitting between them. The CDR3 covers 11 residues. The CDR3 DNA is TGTGCCAGCAGCGCTGGAGAGGAGCAGTACTTC. Amino acids: CASSAGEEQYF. The full variable domain, its missing parts supplied by reference TRBV7-2 and TRBJ2-7, is GAGVSQSPSNKVTEKGKDVELRCDPISGHTALYWYRQSLGQGLEFLIYFQGNSAPDKSGLPSDRFSAERTGGSVSTLTIQRTQQEDSAVYLCASSAGEEQYFGPGTRLTVT.

The chain joins TRBV19 to TRBJ2-7; D is ambiguous. Per germline, CDR1 LNHDA and CDR2 SQIVND (reference sequence). Trimming removed 1 base at V and 7 bases at J, with 11 bases between. This CDR3 has 13 residues. This CDR3 is CASSIAPYREQYF. The CDR3, as DNA: TGTGCCAGTAGTATAGCGCCATACCGGGAGCAGTACTTC.

This clonotype turned up a few times. The chain links TRBV7-2 to TRBJ2-7, with TRBD2 identical over 8 bases. Losses at the gene ends were 6 bases for V and 0 bases for J; bases not matched to a gene: 10. The CDR3 has 16 residues. CDR1 and CDR2 (germline): SGHTA, FQGNSA. CDR3 nucleotides: TGTGCCAGCAGTTCAATGACTAGCGCTCACTCCTACGAGCAGTACTTC. Translation: CASSSMTSAHSYEQYF.

This clonotype was observed a handful of times. The gene calls are TRBV12-3 or TRBV12-4 and TRBJ1-4; the match to TRBD1 covers 11 bases. This CDR3 is 15 amino acids long. Trimming removed 4 bases from V and 5 bases from J; junction bases left unmatched: 3. CDR3: CASSWDRGWNEKLFF. As DNA, the CDR3 is TGTGCCAGCAGTTGGGACAGGGGGTGGAATGAAAAACTGTTTTTT.

CDR3 amino acids: CASSVGLAGGQEQYF. CDR3 sequence (DNA): TGTGCCAGCAGCGTCGGACTAGCGGGAGGGCAGGAGCAGTACTTC. The rearrangement links TRBV7-8 to TRBJ2-7, with 15 positions matching TRBD2. The V gene end was trimmed by 5 bases and the J gene end by 7 bases; junction bases not matched to a gene: 6. Germline V lookup: CDR1 SGHVS, CDR2 FQNEAQ. The CDR3 spans 15 residues.

This clonotype was counted only a few times. V usage is TRBV11-1 and J usage is TRBJ2-7; a possible D gene is TRBD1 (5 bases). Trimming pared 4 bases from V and 5 bases from J, leaving 9 bases between. CDR3 length equals 12 residues. Germline CDR1 is SGHAT and CDR2 is FQDESV (reference sequence). The CDR3 nucleotides read TGTGCCAGCAGCTCTCTAGGGGACGAGCAGTACTTC. This codes for CASSSLGDEQYF.

This clonotype was counted once. Its ends do not fully match the called genes, so a read error is possible. The genes are TRBV2 and TRBJ1-2; TRBD1 is a possible D gene (5 bases). The CDR3 is made up of 12 amino acids. The germline gives CDR1 SNHLY, CDR2 FYNNEI. The CDR3 region has the DNA TGTGCCAGCAGTGAAGGGGACTATGGCTGCACCTTC. It specifies CASSEGDYGCTF.

This clonotype was counted once. J is TRBJ2-7 and V is TRBV24-1; D may be TRBD2 (5 bases). Trimming pared 2 bases from V and 5 bases from J, leaving 21 bases between. Per germline, CDR1 KGHDR and CDR2 SFDVKD. This CDR3 region has 17 residues. As DNA, the CDR3 is TGTGCCACCAGTGATTCCCGCTTCGGTTACACCGGGGACGAGCAGTACTTC. As protein: CATSDSRFGYTGDEQYF.